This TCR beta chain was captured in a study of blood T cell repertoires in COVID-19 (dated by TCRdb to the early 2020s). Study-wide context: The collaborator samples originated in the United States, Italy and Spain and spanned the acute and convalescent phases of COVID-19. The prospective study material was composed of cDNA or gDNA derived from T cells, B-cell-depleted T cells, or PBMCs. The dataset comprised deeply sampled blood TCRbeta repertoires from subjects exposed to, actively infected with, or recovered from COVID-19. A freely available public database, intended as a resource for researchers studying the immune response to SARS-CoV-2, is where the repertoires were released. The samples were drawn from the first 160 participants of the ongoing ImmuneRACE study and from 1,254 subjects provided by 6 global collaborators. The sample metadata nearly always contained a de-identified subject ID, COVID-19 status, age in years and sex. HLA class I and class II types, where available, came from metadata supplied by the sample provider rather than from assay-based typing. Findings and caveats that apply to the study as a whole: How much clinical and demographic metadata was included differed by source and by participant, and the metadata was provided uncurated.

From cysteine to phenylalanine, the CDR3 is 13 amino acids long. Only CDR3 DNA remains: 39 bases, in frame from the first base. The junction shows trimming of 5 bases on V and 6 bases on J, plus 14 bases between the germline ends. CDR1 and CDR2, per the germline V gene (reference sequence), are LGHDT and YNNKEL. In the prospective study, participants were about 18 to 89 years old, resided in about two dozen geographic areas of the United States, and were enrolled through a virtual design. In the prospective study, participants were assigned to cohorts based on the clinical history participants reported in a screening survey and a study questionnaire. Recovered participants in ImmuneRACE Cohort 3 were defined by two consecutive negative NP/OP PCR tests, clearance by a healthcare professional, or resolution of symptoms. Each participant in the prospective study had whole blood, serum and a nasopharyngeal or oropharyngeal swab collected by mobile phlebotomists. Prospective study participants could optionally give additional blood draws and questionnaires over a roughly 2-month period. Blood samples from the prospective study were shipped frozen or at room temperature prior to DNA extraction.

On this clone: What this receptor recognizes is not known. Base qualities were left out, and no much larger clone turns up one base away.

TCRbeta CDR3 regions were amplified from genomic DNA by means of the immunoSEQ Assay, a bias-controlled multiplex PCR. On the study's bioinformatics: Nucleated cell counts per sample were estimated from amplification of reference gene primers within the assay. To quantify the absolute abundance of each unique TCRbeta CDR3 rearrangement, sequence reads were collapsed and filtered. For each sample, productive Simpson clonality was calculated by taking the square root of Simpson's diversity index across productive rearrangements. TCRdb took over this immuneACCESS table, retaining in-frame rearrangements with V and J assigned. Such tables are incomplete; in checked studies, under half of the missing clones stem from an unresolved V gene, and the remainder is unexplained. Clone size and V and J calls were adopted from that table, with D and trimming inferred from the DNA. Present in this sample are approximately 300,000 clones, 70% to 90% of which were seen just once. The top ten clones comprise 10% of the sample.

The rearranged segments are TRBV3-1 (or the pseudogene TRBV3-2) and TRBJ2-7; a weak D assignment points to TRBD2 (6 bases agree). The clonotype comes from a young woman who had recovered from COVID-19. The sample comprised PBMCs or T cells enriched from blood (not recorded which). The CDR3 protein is CASSRNGSPEQYF. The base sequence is TGTGCCAGCAGCAGAAACGGGAGCCCCGAGCAGTACTTC.